Listed below are T cell receptor beta chains from one sample, sequenced in a study of cytomegalovirus exposure and HLA in healthy donors. Only in-frame clones appear in the TCRdb table, and some are missing; sequencing was by immunoSEQ multiplex PCR. The data hold around 100,000 clones, with around 76% observed a single time. The specimen was PBMCs. The origin of the receptors is a woman aged 55-70 years in good health and CMV-seropositive. Both conserved end residues are part of each CDR3. D genes are given only for firm matches. Clone size is shown for a subset of rows, as once, few, many or a class of expanded clone.

d_gene	j_gene	abundance	v_gene	CDR3nt	CDR3aa
TRBD2	TRBJ2-7	-	TRBV18	TGTGCCAGCTCACCAGGACTAGCGGGAGGCGAGCAGTACTTC	CASSPGLAGGEQYF
TRBD1	TRBJ1-5	-	TRBV7-2	TGTGCCAGCAGCCCAACAGGGGCACAGCCCCAGCATTTT	CASSPTGAQPQHF
-	TRBJ2-3	-	TRBV21-1	TGTGCCAGCAGCTACGAGACAGGGGGCTCCCCAGATACGCAGTATTTT	CASSYETGGSPDTQYF
TRBD2	TRBJ2-1	-	TRBV9	TGTGCCAGCAGCGAGAACTTTCTAGCGGGAGACTACAATGAGCAGTTCTTC	CASSENFLAGDYNEQFF
-	TRBJ1-1	-	TRBV5-6	TGTGCCAGCAGCTTGGGGGCAAGAAATGAAGCTTTCTTT	CASSLGARNEAFF
-	TRBJ2-1	-	TRBV15	TGTGCCACCAGCTCGGGACGGGAGTATGAGCAGTTCTTC	CATSSGREYEQFF
-	TRBJ2-3	few	TRBV5-1	TGCGCCAGCAGCTTGGTGACAACCACAGATACGCAGTATTTT	CASSLVTTTDTQYF
TRBD1	TRBJ2-2	once	TRBV5-1	TGCGCCACCAGGACAGGGTTTTATGAGGAGCTGTTTTTT	CATRTGFYEELFF
-	TRBJ1-4	-	TRBV11-2	TGTGCCAGCAGCTTAGTGCAGGCTGAGAATGAAAAACTGTTTTTT	CASSLVQAENEKLFF
TRBD2	TRBJ2-5	-	TRBV4-1	TGCGCCAGCAGCCAACCGGGACTAGGAGAGACCCAGTACTTC	CASSQPGLGETQYF
TRBD1	TRBJ2-6	-	TRBV2	TGTGCCAGCAGCTGGACAGGGAATGTTGGGGCCAACGTCCTGACTTTC	CASSWTGNVGANVLTF
-	TRBJ2-7	few	TRBV5-4	TGTGCCAGCAGCTTGGCGGGAAACGAGCAGTACTTC	CASSLAGNEQYF
TRBD2	TRBJ2-3	-	TRBV10-1	TGCGCCACTAGCGGGACCACAGATACGCAGTATTTT	CATSGTTDTQYF
-	TRBJ2-7	few	TRBV7-6	TGTGCCAGCAGCTTAGGGGCTAGCCCCTCCTACGAGCAGTACTTC	CASSLGASPSYEQYF
-	TRBJ1-6	-	TRBV15	TGTGCCACCAGCAGCTTTTATAATTCACCCCTCCACTTT	CATSSFYNSPLHF
-	TRBJ1-5	-	TRBV2	TGTGCCAGCAGTGACTCCCGGGGGCCCCAGCATTTT	CASSDSRGPQHF
TRBD2	TRBJ2-1	-	TRBV5-4	TGTGCCAGCAGCGTACGACTAGCGGGTAGGGAGCAGTTCTTC	CASSVRLAGREQFF
TRBD2	TRBJ2-2	-	TRBV6-6	TGTGCCAGCAGTTACCGGGAGGCGGGCATATCGGGGGAGCTGTTTTTT	CASSYREAGISGELFF
-	TRBJ1-2	-	TRBV2	TGTGCCAGCAGACGCGAGACTATATATGGCTACACCTTC	CASRRETIYGYTF
-	TRBJ1-6	-	TRBV19	TGTGCCAGTACCTCAGCAGGGGCTTATAATTCACCCCTCCACTTT	CASTSAGAYNSPLHF
-	TRBJ2-5	-	TRBV2	TGTGCCAGCAATCGGTTCGGGGGACAAGAGACCCAGTACTTC	CASNRFGGQETQYF
-	TRBJ2-1	few	TRBV7-3	TGTGCCAGCAGCTCGGGTGTCTACAATGAGCAGTTCTTC	CASSSGVYNEQFF
-	TRBJ2-4	-	TRBV5-4	TGTGCCAGCAGTTCGGACAGTAACATTCAGTACTTC	CASSSDSNIQYF
-	TRBJ1-1	-	TRBV28	TGTGCCAGCAGTTTCTCCCACAGGGCCTTCTTT	CASSFSHRAFF
-	TRBJ1-2	-	TRBV7-9	TGTGCCAGCAGCTTAGCTGCTGGGGGTCGGGAGAGCTACACCTTC	CASSLAAGGRESYTF
TRBD1	TRBJ2-7	-	TRBV18	TGTGCCAGCTCAAGGGACAGGGGGCCAAGCGAGCAGTACTTC	CASSRDRGPSEQYF
TRBD2	TRBJ2-1	-	TRBV9	TGTGCCAGCAGCGTCGCGAGCGGGAGTAGGAATGAGCAGTTCTTC	CASSVASGSRNEQFF
TRBD2	TRBJ2-3	once	TRBV11-3	TGTGCCAGCAGCCCGATTCAAAGACTAGCGGGAGGGCCAGGGGATACGCAGTATTTT	CASSPIQRLAGGPGDTQYF
-	TRBJ1-2	-	TRBV6-1	TGTGCCAGCAGGGGCCAACTCACCTTC	CASRGQLTF
-	TRBJ1-2	-	TRBV9	TGTGCCAGCAACCAACATGGAGACAGAGACTATGGCTACACCTTC	CASNQHGDRDYGYTF
TRBD2	TRBJ2-3	-	TRBV5-4	TGTGCCACTCTTAGCGGGAGCGGCACAGATACGCAGTATTTT	CATLSGSGTDTQYF
TRBD2	TRBJ2-1	-	TRBV27	TGTGCCAGCAGTCCTTGGACTAGCGGGAAGAGCTCCTACAATGAGCAGTTCTTC	CASSPWTSGKSSYNEQFF
TRBD2	TRBJ2-2	-	TRBV2	TGTGCCAGCACCGGAGGACTAGCGGGGAACACCGGGGAGCTGTTTTTT	CASTGGLAGNTGELFF
TRBD2	TRBJ2-1	few	TRBV5-6	TGTGCCAGCAGCTACGGGACTAGCGGGAGACGCATACTGGTCGGTGAGCAGTTCTTC	CASSYGTSGRRILVGEQFF
TRBD2	TRBJ2-7	-	TRBV5-1	TGCGCCAGCAGCCTGGGGGCGGGAGGGAGCGAGCAGTACTTC	CASSLGAGGSEQYF
-	TRBJ1-6	-	TRBV4-2	TGTGCCAGCAGCCAAGAACTTAGATCCACGGGGTCTTCACCCCTCCACTTT	CASSQELRSTGSSPLHF
-	TRBJ1-1	-	TRBV30	TGTGCCTGGAGTGTAGTATGGCAGGGCCCCACTGAAGCTTTCTTT	CAWSVVWQGPTEAFF
-	TRBJ2-7	-	TRBV11-2	TGTGCCAGCAGCTTATATCCCGGGTACTACGAGCAGTACTTC	CASSLYPGYYEQYF
TRBD1	TRBJ1-5	few	TRBV30	TGTGCCTGCGGGACAGGAAATCAGCCCCAGCATTTT	CACGTGNQPQHF
-	TRBJ1-2	once	TRBV5-4	TGTGCCAGCAGCCTCCCCTCTTTTTATGGCTACACCTTC	CASSLPSFYGYTF
-	TRBJ2-7	once	TRBV20-1	TGCAGTGGGCAGGGGTTCTACGAGCAGTACTTC	CSGQGFYEQYF
TRBD2	TRBJ2-3	once	TRBV29-1	TGCAGCTTGAGTGGCGGGGGAAGCACAGATACGCAGTATTTT	CSLSGGGSTDTQYF
-	TRBJ1-4	-	TRBV7-9	TGTGCCAGCAGCGCTAGGGGCGGAACTAATGAAAAACTGTTTTTT	CASSARGGTNEKLFF
TRBD2	TRBJ2-5	-	TRBV28	TGTGCCAGCAGTATACCGGCGGGAGGAGAGACCCAGTACTTC	CASSIPAGGETQYF